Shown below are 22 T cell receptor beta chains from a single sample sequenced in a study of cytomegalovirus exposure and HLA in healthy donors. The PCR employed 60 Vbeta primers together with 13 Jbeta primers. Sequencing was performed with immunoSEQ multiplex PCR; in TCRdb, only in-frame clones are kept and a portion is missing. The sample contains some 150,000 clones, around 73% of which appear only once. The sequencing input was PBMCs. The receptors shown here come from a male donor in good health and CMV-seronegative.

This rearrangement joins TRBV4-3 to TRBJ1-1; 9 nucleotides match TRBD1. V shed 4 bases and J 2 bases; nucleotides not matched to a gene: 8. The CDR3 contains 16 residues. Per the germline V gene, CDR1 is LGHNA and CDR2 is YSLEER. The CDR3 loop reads CASSLEWDRDNTEAFF. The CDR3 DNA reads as TGCGCCAGCAGCCTTGAATGGGACAGGGACAACACTGAAGCTTTCTTT.

The CDR3 spells CASSLRGLYNEQFF. The DNA of the CDR3 is TGTGCCAGCAGCTTGAGGGGACTATACAATGAGCAGTTCTTC. This rearrangement joins TRBV5-4 to TRBJ2-1; TRBD2 matches at 7 bases. Germline V lookup: CDR1 SGHNT, CDR2 YYREEE (reference sequence). This CDR3 is built from 14 residues. The trim removed 1 base at V and 4 bases at J, leaving 2 bases unmatched.

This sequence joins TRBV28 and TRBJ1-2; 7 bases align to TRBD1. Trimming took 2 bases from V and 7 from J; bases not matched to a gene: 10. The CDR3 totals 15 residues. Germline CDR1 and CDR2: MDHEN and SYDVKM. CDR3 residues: CASSLAGGSDGGYTF. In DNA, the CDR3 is TGTGCCAGCAGTTTAGCAGGGGGTTCCGACGGTGGCTACACCTTC.

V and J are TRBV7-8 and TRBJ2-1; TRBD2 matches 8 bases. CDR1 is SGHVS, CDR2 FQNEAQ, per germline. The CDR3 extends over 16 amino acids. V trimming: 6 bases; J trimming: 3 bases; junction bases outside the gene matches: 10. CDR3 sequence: CASRSISGSIYNEQFF. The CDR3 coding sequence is TGTGCCAGCAGAAGTATAAGCGGGAGTATCTACAATGAGCAGTTCTTC.

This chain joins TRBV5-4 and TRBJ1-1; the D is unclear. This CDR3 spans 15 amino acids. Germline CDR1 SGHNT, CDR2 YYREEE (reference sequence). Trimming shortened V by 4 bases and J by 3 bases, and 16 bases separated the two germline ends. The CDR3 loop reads CASSPGWRSDTEAFF. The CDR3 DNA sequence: TGTGCCAGCAGCCCAGGTTGGCGTAGCGACACTGAAGCTTTCTTT.

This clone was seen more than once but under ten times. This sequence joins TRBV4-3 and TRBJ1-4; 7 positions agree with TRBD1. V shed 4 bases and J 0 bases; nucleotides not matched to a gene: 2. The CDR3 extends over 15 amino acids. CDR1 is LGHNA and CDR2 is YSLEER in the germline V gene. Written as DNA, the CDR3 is TGCGCCAGCAGCCTCACAGGGGCAACTAATGAAAAACTGTTTTTT. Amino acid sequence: CASSLTGATNEKLFF.

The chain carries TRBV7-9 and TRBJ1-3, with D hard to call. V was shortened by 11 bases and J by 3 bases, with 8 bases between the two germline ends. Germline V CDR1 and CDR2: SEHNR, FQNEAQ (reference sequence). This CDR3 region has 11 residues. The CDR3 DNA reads TGTGCCGGCGGGAGTGGAAACACCATATATTTT. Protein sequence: CAGGSGNTIYF.

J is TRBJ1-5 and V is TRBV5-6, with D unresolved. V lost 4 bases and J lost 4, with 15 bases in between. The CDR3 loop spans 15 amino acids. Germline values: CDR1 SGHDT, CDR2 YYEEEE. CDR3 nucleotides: TGTGCCAGCAGCCGAGGTTGGTCAACGAATCAGCCCCAGCATTTT. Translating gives CASSRGWSTNQPQHF. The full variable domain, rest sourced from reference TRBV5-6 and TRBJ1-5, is DAGVTQSPTHLIKTRGQQVTLRCSPKSGHDTVSWYQQALGQGPQFIFQYYEEEERQRGNFPDRFSGHQFPNYSSELNVNALLLGDSALYLCASSRGWSTNQPQHFGDGTRLSIL.

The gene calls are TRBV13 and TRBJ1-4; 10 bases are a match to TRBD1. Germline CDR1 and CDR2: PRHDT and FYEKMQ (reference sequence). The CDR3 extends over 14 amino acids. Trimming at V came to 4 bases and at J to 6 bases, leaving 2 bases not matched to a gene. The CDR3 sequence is CASSSGTGDEKLFF. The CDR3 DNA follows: TGTGCCAGCAGCTCGGGGACAGGGGATGAAAAACTGTTTTTT.

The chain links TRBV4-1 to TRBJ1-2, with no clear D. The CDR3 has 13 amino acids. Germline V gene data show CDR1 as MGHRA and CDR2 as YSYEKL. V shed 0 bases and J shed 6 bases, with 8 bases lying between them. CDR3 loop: CASSQDVSDGYTF. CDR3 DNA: TGCGCCAGCAGCCAAGATGTCTCAGATGGCTACACCTTC.

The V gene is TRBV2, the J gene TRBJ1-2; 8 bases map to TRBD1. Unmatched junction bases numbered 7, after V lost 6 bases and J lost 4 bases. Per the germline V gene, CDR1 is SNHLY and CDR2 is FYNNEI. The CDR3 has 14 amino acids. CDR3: CASRQGASAYGYTF. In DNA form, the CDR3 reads TGTGCCAGCAGGCAGGGGGCATCAGCCTATGGCTACACCTTC.

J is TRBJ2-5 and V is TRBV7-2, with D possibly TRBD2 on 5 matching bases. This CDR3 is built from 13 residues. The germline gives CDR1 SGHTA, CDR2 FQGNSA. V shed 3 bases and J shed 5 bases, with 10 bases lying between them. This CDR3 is CASSFGERETQYF. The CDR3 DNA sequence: TGTGCCAGCAGCTTTGGGGAGCGGGAGACCCAGTACTTC.

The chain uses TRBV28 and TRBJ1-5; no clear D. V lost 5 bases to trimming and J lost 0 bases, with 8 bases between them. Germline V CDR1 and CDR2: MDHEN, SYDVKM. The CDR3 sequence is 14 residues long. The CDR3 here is CASSPYHSNQPQHF. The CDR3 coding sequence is TGTGCCAGCAGTCCCTACCATAGCAATCAGCCCCAGCATTTT.

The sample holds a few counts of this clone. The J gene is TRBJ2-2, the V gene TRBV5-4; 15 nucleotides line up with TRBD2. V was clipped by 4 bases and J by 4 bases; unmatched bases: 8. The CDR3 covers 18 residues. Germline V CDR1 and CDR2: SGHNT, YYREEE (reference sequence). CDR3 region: CASSQGLAGGLGTGELFF. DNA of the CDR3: TGTGCCAGCAGCCAAGGACTAGCGGGGGGGTTGGGCACCGGGGAGCTGTTTTTT.

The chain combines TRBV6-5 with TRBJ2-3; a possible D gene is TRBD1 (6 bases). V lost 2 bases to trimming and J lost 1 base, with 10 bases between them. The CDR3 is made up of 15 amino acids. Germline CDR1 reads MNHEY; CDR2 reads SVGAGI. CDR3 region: CASSYGGHRTDTQYF. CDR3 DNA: TGTGCCAGCAGTTACGGGGGACACCGCACAGATACGCAGTATTTT.

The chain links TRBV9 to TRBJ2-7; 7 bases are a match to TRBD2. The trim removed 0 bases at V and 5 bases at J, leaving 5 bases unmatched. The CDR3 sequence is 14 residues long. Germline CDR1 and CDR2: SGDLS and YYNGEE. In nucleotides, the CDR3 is TGTGCCAGCAGCGTAGGGGGGGGTACCCACGAGCAGTACTTC. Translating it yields CASSVGGGTHEQYF. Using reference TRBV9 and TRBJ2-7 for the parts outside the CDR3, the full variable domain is DSGVTQTPKHLITATGQRVTLRCSPRSGDLSVYWYQQSLDQGLQFLIQYYNGEERAKGNILERFSAQQFPDLHSELNLSSLELGDSALYFCASSVGGGTHEQYFGPGTRLTVT.

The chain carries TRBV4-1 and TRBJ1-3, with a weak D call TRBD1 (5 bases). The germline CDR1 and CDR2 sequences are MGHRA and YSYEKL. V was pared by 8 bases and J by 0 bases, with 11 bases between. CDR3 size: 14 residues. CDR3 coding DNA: TGCGCCAGCCGCAGGGAACTCTCTGGAAACACCATATATTTT. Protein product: CASRRELSGNTIYF.

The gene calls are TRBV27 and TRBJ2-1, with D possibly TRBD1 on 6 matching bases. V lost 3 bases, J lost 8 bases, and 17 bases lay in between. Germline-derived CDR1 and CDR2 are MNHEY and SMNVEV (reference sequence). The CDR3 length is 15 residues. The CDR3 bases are TGTGCCAGCAGTTTCACAGGGAGTTCCGGGGATGAGCAGTTCTTC. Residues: CASSFTGSSGDEQFF.

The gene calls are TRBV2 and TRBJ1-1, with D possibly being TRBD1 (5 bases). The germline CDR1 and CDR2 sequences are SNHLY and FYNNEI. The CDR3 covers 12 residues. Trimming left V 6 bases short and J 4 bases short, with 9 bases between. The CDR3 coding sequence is TGTGCCAGCAGAGCAGGGCTCACTGAAGCTTTCTTT. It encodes CASRAGLTEAFF.

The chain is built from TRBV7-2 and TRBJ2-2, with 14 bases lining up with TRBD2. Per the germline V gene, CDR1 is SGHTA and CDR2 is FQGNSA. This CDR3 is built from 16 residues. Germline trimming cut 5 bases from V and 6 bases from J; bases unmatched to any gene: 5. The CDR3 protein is CASSRTSGGFPGELFF. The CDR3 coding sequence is TGTGCCAGCAGCAGGACTAGCGGGGGGTTTCCCGGGGAGCTGTTTTTT.

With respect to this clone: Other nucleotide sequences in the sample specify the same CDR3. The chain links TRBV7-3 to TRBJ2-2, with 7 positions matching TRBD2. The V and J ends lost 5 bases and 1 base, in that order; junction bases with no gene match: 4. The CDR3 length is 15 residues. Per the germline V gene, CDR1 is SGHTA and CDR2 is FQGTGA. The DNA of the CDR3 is TGTGCCAGCAGCCTTGAGCGGGGGAACACCGGGGAGCTGTTTTTT. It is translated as CASSLERGNTGELFF.

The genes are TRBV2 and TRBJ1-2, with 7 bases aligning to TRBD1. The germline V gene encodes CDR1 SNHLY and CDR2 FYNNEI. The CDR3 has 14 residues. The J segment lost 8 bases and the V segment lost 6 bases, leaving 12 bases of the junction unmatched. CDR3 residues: CASRGGTALSGYTF. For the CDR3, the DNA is TGTGCCAGCAGGGGTGGGACAGCCCTCTCCGGCTACACCTTC. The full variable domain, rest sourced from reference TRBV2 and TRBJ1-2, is EPEVTQTPSHQVTQMGQEVILRCVPISNHLYFYWYRQILGQKVEFLVSFYNNEISEKSEIFDDQFSVERPDGSNFTLKIRSTKLEDSAMYFCASRGGTALSGYTFGSGTRLTVV.